These 16 T cell receptor beta chains came from one sample sequenced in a study of blood T cell repertoires in COVID-19. Only in-frame clones appear in the TCRdb table, and some are missing; sequencing was by immunoSEQ multiplex PCR. Among 70,000 to 85,000 clones listed, under 95% were seen once. Sequences were obtained from peripheral blood. The receptor set was obtained from a human donor in a cohort sampled during active COVID-19.

The chain combines TRBV9 with TRBJ2-7, with 13 bases identical to TRBD2. Germline V gene sequence: CDR1 SGDLS, CDR2 YYNGEE. Trimming cost V 4 bases and J 5 bases; bases outside gene matches: 9. The length of the CDR3 is 16 residues. CDR3 residues: CASSLMGLAGLDEQYF. The CDR3 DNA reads as TGTGCCAGCAGCCTCATGGGACTAGCGGGATTGGACGAGCAGTACTTC.

The chain links TRBV9 to TRBJ2-1; D uncertain. The CDR3 spans 11 residues. From germline, CDR1 is SGDLS and CDR2 YYNGEE. The V gene lost 3 bases and the J gene lost 9 bases, with 7 bases spanning the gap. CDR3 protein: CASSALGEQFF. The CDR3 DNA reads as TGTGCCAGCAGCGCCCTCGGTGAGCAGTTCTTC.

The rearrangement links TRBV24-1 to TRBJ2-3, with D perhaps matching TRBD2 (5 bases). From germline, CDR1 is KGHDR and CDR2 SFDVKD. V gave up 3 bases and J gave up 4 bases, with 13 bases separating them. The CDR3 has 15 amino acids. This CDR3 reads CATSDPPGRADTQYF. As DNA, the CDR3 is TGTGCCACCAGTGATCCCCCTGGGCGGGCAGATACGCAGTATTTT.

This chain connects TRBV28 to TRBJ2-5; D possibly corresponds to TRBD1 (5 bases). This CDR3 is 13 amino acids long. V was pared by 6 bases and J by 1 base, with 9 bases between. Germline values: CDR1 MDHEN, CDR2 SYDVKM. The CDR3 bases are TGTGCCAGCAGGCGGACATCCCAAGAGACCCAGTACTTC. The encoded protein is CASRRTSQETQYF.

The chain employs TRBV7-3 and TRBJ2-1; D gene uncertain. From germline, CDR1 is SGHTA and CDR2 FQGTGA. This CDR3 spans 16 amino acids. Trimming left V 4 bases short and J 0 bases short, with 13 bases between. The CDR3 region has the DNA TGTGCCAGCAGCTCCTTATCTGTGTCCTCCTACAATGAGCAGTTCTTC. Its translation: CASSSLSVSSYNEQFF.

The chain is built from TRBV30 and TRBJ2-5; 11 bases map to TRBD2. The length of the CDR3 is 15 residues. V lost 0 bases, J lost 3 bases, and 3 bases stayed unmatched. The germline V gene encodes CDR1 GTSNPN and CDR2 SVGIG (reference sequence). In DNA, the CDR3 is TGTGCCTGGAGTGTAATGGGACTAGCGGAAGAGACCCAGTACTTC. Translated: CAWSVMGLAEETQYF.

The chain links TRBV28 to TRBJ2-3; D might be TRBD2 (6 bases). The length of the CDR3 is 16 residues. V lost 6 bases and J lost 2, with 18 bases in between. Germline assignment: CDR1 MDHEN and CDR2 SYDVKM. DNA of the CDR3: TGTGCCAGCAGGGACGGGAGTTGGGTCTTCACAGATACGCAGTATTTT. Encoded protein: CASRDGSWVFTDTQYF.

This clone was observed once. V usage is TRBV27 and J usage is TRBJ2-1; the match to TRBD2 covers 9 bases. Germline V CDR1 and CDR2: MNHEY, SMNVEV (reference sequence). V shed 7 bases, J shed 6 bases, and the junction held 10 bases outside the gene matches. This CDR3 comprises 15 residues. Here the CDR3 DNA reads TGTGCCAGCACTTGGGGACTAGCTTACGCCAATGAGCAGTTCTTC. Protein: CASTWGLAYANEQFF.

The chain couples TRBV12-3 or TRBV12-4 to TRBJ2-3; D unresolved. The V gene lost 5 bases and the J gene lost 4 bases, with 4 bases spanning the gap. The CDR3 has 11 amino acids. The CDR3 reads CASSEPDTQYF. The CDR3 nucleotides are TGTGCCAGCAGTGAGCCAGATACGCAGTATTTT.

The V gene is TRBV6-5, the J gene TRBJ2-1; weak D call: TRBD2 (7 bases). The V gene lost 5 bases and the J gene lost 7 bases, with 15 bases spanning the gap. CDR3 length equals 14 residues. CDR1 is MNHEY, CDR2 SVGAGI, per germline. The CDR3 sequence: CASSPRGQANEQFF. The CDR3 nucleotides are TGTGCCAGCAGTCCGCGGGGGCAGGCAAATGAGCAGTTCTTC.

The V call is TRBV27, the J call TRBJ1-5, with D hard to call. There are 17 residues in the CDR3. Germline values: CDR1 MNHEY, CDR2 SMNVEV (reference sequence). V was pared by 2 bases and J by 0 bases, with 14 bases between. The CDR3 sequence is CASSLAHPDYSNQPQHF. The CDR3 coding sequence is TGTGCCAGCAGTTTAGCGCACCCTGATTATAGCAATCAGCCCCAGCATTTT.

The CDR3 region is CASSTGGQTDTQYF. In DNA form, the CDR3 reads TGTGCCAGCTCCACAGGGGGACAAACAGATACGCAGTATTTT. The V call is TRBV19, the J call TRBJ2-3; 8 bases line up with TRBD1. V lost 9 bases to trimming and J lost 3 bases; unmatched junction nucleotides: 8. The CDR3 length is 14 residues. Germline V gives CDR1 LNHDA, CDR2 SQIVND (reference sequence).

This clone showed up just once. The gene calls are TRBV30 and TRBJ2-7; D is ambiguous. Trimming removed 1 base from V and 2 bases from J, with 15 bases in between. This CDR3 has 15 residues. From germline, CDR1 is GTSNPN and CDR2 SVGIG (reference sequence). The CDR3 DNA reads as TGTGCCTGGAGTGAGGTCAGCCGCGGCCCCTACGAGCAGTACTTC. Translation: CAWSEVSRGPYEQYF. The full variable domain, its missing parts supplied by reference TRBV30 and TRBJ2-7, is SQTIHQWPATLVQPVGSPLSLECTVEGTSNPNLYWYRQAAGRGLQLLFYSVGIGQISSEVPQNLSASRPQDRQFILSSKKLLLSDSGFYLCAWSEVSRGPYEQYFGPGTRLTVT.

The chain combines TRBV7-9 with TRBJ2-7, with D uncertain. With 1 base removed from V and 6 bases from J, the gap between germline ends came to 13 bases. The CDR3 is made up of 14 amino acids. Germline V lookup: CDR1 SEHNR, CDR2 FQNEAQ (reference sequence). CDR3 bases: TGTGCCAGCAGCTTAGTCGCCAGTGCTTCCGAGCAGTACTTC. Translation: CASSLVASASEQYF.

V and J are TRBV24-1 and TRBJ2-7, with 9 bases fitting TRBD1. The germline CDR1 and CDR2 sequences are KGHDR and SFDVKD. The CDR3 totals 16 residues. V was clipped by 3 bases and J by 4 bases; unmatched bases: 9. The CDR3 DNA sequence: TGTGCCACCAGTGATCAAACCGGGACAGGGCCTTACGAGCAGTACTTC. Amino acids: CATSDQTGTGPYEQYF.

The chain couples TRBV9 to TRBJ2-3; the match to TRBD2 covers 10 bases. CDR3 length: 17 residues. V shed 1 base, J shed 4 bases, and the junction held 9 bases outside the gene matches. The germline V gene has CDR1 SGDLS and CDR2 YYNGEE. The CDR3 region has the DNA TGTGCCAGCAGCGTATCCGGAGCGGGAGGGAACTCAGATACGCAGTATTTT. Translation gives CASSVSGAGGNSDTQYF.